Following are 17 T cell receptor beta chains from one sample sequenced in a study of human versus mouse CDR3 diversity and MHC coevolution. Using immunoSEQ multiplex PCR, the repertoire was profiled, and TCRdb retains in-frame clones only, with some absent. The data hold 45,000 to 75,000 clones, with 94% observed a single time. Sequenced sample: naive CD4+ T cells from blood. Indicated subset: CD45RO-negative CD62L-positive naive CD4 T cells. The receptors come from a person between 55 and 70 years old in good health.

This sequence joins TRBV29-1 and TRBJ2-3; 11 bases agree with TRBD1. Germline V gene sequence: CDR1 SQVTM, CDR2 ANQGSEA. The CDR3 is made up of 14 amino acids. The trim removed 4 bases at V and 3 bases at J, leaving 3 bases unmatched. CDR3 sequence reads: CSVGDRGRTDTQYF. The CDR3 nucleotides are TGCAGCGTTGGGGACAGGGGGAGAACAGATACGCAGTATTTT.

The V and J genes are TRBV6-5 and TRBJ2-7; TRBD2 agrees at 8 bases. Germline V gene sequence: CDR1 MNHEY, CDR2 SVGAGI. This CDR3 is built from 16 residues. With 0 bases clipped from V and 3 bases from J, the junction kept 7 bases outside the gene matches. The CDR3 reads CASSYSGAGGLYEQYF. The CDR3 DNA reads TGTGCCAGCAGTTACTCGGGGGCGGGAGGTCTCTACGAGCAGTACTTC.

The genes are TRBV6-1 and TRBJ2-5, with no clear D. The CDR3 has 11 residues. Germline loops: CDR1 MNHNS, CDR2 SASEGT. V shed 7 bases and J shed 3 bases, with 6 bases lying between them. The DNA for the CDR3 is TGTGCCAGCACCCAGAAAGAGACCCAGTACTTC. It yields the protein CASTQKETQYF.

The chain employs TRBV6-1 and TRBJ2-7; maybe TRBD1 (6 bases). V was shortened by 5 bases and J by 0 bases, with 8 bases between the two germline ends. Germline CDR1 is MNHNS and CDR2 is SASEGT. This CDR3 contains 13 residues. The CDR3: CASSRDNSYEQYF. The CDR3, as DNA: TGTGCCAGCAGTCGGGACAACTCCTACGAGCAGTACTTC.

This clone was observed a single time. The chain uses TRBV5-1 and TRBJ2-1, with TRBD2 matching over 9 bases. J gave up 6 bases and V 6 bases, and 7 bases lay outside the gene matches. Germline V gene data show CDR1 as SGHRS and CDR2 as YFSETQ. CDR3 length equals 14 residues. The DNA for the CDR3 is TGCGCCAGCATGGTGGAAGCGGGAGGCAATGAGCAGTTCTTC. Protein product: CASMVEAGGNEQFF.

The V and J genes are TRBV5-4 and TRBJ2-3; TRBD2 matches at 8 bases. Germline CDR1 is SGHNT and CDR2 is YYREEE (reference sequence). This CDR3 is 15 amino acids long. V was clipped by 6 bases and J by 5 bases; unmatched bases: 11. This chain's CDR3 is CASTYASGSGDTQYF. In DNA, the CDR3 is TGTGCCAGCACCTATGCAAGCGGGAGCGGAGATACGCAGTATTTT.

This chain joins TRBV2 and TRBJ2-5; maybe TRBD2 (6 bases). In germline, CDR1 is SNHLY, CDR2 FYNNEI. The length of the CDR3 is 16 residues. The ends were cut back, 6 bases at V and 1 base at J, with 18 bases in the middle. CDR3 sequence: CASSEAPRAGQETQYF. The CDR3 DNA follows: TGTGCCAGCAGCGAGGCTCCGCGAGCGGGCCAAGAGACCCAGTACTTC.

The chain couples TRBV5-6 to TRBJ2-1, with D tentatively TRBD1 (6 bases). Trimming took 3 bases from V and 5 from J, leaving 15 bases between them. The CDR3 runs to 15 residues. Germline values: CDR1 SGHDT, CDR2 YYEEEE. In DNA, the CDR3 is TGTGCCAGCAGCTCATTCGCAGGGGTCAACAATGAGCAGTTCTTC. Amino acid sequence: CASSSFAGVNNEQFF.

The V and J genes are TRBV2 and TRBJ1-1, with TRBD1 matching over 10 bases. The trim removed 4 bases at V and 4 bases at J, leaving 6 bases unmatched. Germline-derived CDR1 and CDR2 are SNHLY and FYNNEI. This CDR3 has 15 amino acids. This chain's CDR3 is CASSARDRGGTEAFF. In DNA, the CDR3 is TGTGCCAGCAGTGCCAGGGACAGGGGTGGCACTGAAGCTTTCTTT.

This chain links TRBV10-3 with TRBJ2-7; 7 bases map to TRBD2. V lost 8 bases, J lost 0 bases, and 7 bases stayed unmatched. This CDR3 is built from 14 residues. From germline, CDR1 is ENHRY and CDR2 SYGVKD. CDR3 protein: CAIGAAGISYEQYF. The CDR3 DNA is TGTGCCATCGGCGCAGCGGGAATCTCCTACGAGCAGTACTTC.

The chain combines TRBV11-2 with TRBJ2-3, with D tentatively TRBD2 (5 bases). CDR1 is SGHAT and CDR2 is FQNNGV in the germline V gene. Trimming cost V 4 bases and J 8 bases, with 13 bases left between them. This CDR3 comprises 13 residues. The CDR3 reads CASSSSRAGTQYF. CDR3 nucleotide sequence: TGTGCCAGCAGCTCGAGTAGGGCGGGTACGCAGTATTTT.

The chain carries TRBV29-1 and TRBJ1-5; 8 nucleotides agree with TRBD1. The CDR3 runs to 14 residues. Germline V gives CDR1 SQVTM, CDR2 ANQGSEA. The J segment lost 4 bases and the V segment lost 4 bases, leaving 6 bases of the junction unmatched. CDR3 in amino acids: CSVAPRGLNQPQHF. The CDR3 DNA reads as TGCAGCGTTGCCCCCAGGGGGCTAAATCAGCCCCAGCATTTT.

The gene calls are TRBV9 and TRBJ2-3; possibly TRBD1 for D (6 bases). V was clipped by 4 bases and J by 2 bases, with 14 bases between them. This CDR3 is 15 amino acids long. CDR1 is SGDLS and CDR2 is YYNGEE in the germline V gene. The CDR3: CASSPGVGFTDTQYF. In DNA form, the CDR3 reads TGTGCCAGCAGCCCAGGGGTAGGGTTCACAGATACGCAGTATTTT.

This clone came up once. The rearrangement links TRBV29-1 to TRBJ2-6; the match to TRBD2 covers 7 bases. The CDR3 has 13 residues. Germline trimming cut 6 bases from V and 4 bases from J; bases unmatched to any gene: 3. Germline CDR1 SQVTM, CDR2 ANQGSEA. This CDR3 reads CSVTSTGANVLTF. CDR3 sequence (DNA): TGCAGCGTGACTAGCACCGGGGCCAACGTCCTGACTTTC.

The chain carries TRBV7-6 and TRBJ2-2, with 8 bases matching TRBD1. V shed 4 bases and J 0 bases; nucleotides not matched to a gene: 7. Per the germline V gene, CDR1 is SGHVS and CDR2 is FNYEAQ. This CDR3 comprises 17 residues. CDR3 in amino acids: CASSSQPGQANTGELFF. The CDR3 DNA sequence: TGTGCCAGCAGCTCCCAGCCGGGACAGGCGAACACCGGGGAGCTGTTTTTT. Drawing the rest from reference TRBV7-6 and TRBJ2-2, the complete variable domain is GAGVSQSPRYKVTKRGQDVALRCDPISGHVSLYWYRQALGQGPEFLTYFNYEAQQDKSGLPNDRFSAERPEGSISTLTIQRTEQRDSAMYRCASSSQPGQANTGELFFGEGSRLTVL.

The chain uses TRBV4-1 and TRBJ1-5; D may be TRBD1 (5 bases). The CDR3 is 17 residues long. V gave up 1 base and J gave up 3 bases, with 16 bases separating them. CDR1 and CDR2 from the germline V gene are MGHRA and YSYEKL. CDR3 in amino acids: CASSQAHGGVPNQPQHF. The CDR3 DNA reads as TGCGCCAGCAGCCAAGCTCATGGGGGGGTTCCCAATCAGCCCCAGCATTTT.

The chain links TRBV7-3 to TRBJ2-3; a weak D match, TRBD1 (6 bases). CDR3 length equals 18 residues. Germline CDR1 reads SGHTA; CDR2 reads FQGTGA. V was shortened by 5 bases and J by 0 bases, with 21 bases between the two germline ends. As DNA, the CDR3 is TGTGCCAGCAGCCCCCAGGGAACCGGGACACCTAGCACAGATACGCAGTATTTT. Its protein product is CASSPQGTGTPSTDTQYF.